This paragraph reports one T cell receptor (beta chain). Antigen specificity is unknown. This sample stems from a study of cytomegalovirus exposure and HLA in healthy donors. Whole-study findings and limits: In a later analysis, a missense DCLRE1C variant was linked to TCR beta V- and J-gene trimming. Per a prior analysis, the majority of TCR beta V segments were productive roughly 87% or roughly 30% of the time. Many donors shared some public TCRs, even though most TCR sequences were rare. Later examination showed HLA-associated TCR beta chains had greater clonal expansion than equally common others.

CDR3 length: 16 amino acids. With 5 bases clipped from V and 2 bases from J, the junction kept 11 bases outside the gene matches. The germline V gene encodes CDR1 MNHEY and CDR2 SMNVEV (reference sequence). PCR involved 60 Vbeta and 13 Jbeta primers. Libraries were prepared by immunoSEQ multiplex PCR; TCRdb keeps only in-frame clonotypes and omits some of them. The sample records 150,000 to 170,000 clones, about 75% being singletons. Sequenced: PBMCs. This clonotype originated in a man younger than 35 in good health and CMV-seronegative. The genes are TRBV27 and TRBJ2-7, with 8 bases fitting TRBD2. The CDR3 sequence is CASSPQRLASPYEQYF. The CDR3, as DNA: TGTGCCAGCAGTCCCCAAAGACTAGCGTCTCCCTACGAGCAGTACTTC.